Following are 17 T cell receptor beta chains from one sample sequenced in a study of T cell changes during pregnancy in multiple sclerosis. Libraries were prepared by immunoSEQ multiplex PCR; TCRdb keeps only in-frame clonotypes and omits some of them. The sample consists of fewer than 95,000 clones, almost 95% of them appearing once. This sample comprised peripheral blood, obtained in the third trimester of pregnancy. These receptors were collected from a female donor with multiple sclerosis, enrolled in a pregnancy study.

The chain joins TRBV6-5 to TRBJ1-2; D possibly corresponds to TRBD1 (5 bases). Per germline, CDR1 MNHEY and CDR2 SVGAGI. The CDR3 spans 14 residues. Trimming removed 6 bases from V and 3 bases from J, with 14 bases in between. In DNA form, the CDR3 reads TGTGCCAGCAGCCCTGTTTGGGGGGACTATGGCTACACCTTC. It encodes CASSPVWGDYGYTF.

This clone was counted a single time. The V and J genes are TRBV9 and TRBJ2-1; unclear D gene. Germline V gives CDR1 SGDLS, CDR2 YYNGEE. V shed 3 bases and J shed 4 bases, with 17 bases lying between them. CDR3 size: 16 residues. CDR3: CASSAKLSAYYNEQFF. In DNA form, the CDR3 reads TGTGCCAGCAGCGCTAAACTCTCAGCGTATTACAATGAGCAGTTCTTC.

The rearrangement joins TRBV28 to TRBJ1-5; TRBD1 agrees at 7 bases. V dropped 8 bases and J dropped 2; count of bases not matched to a gene: 30. Germline CDR1 MDHEN, CDR2 SYDVKM. CDR3 length equals 22 residues. CDR3 protein: CASEVYGPRDSQMGDGNQPQHF. As DNA, the CDR3 is TGTGCCAGCGAAGTATATGGCCCCCGGGACAGCCAGATGGGTGATGGCAATCAGCCCCAGCATTTT.

The chain carries TRBV6-1 and TRBJ2-2; D is ambiguous. CDR1 and CDR2 (germline): MNHNS, SASEGT. The length of the CDR3 is 12 residues. Trimming removed 8 bases from V and 1 base from J, with 5 bases in between. As DNA, the CDR3 is TGTGCCAGCCGAGAGAACACCGGGGAGCTGTTTTTT. This gives the protein CASRENTGELFF.

V and J are TRBV7-8 and TRBJ2-3; 8 bases match TRBD2. The V and J ends lost 5 bases and 6 bases, in that order; junction bases with no gene match: 16. Per the germline V gene, CDR1 is SGHVS and CDR2 is FQNEAQ. CDR3 size: 17 residues. CDR3 nucleotide sequence: TGTGCCAGCAGCAAAGACCCCGGGACTAGGTTAATGGATACGCAGTATTTT. It is translated as CASSKDPGTRLMDTQYF.

This clone was seen just once. This sequence joins TRBV2 and TRBJ2-5, with D possibly being TRBD1 (5 bases). Germline lookup yields CDR1 SNHLY and CDR2 FYNNEI. The CDR3 consists of 14 residues. V lost 7 bases and J lost 1, with 13 bases in between. Here the CDR3 reads CASTRMDTQETQYF. The CDR3 nucleotides are TGTGCCAGCACGAGAATGGACACCCAAGAGACCCAGTACTTC.

This rearrangement joins TRBV2 to TRBJ2-7; 11 positions match TRBD1. CDR1 is SNHLY and CDR2 is FYNNEI in the germline V gene. V gave up 5 bases and J gave up 4 bases; unmatched junction bases: 10. CDR3 length: 16 amino acids. This CDR3 reads CASSPSGQGDLYEQYF. The DNA of the CDR3 is TGTGCCAGCAGTCCTTCGGGACAGGGGGATTTGTACGAGCAGTACTTC.

The V call is TRBV28, the J call TRBJ2-6, with D tentatively TRBD1 (7 bases). V gave up 6 bases and J gave up 4 bases, with 13 bases separating them. From germline, CDR1 is MDHEN and CDR2 SYDVKM. CDR3 length: 15 amino acids. The CDR3 nucleotides read TGTGCCAGCAGACCAGGGGGGACCGGGGCCAACGTCCTGACTTTC. This encodes CASRPGGTGANVLTF.

The rearrangement links TRBV1 to TRBJ1-1. TRBV1 is a pseudogene segment. The CDR3 is 16 residues long. CDR3 protein: CTSSLWLRGAGTEAFF. The CDR3 region has the DNA TGCACCAGCAGCCTGTGGCTCCGGGGGGCTGGTACTGAAGCTTTCTTT.

This clone was counted once. V and J are TRBV11-2 and TRBJ2-7; TRBD2 agrees at 13 bases. V lost 5 bases to trimming and J lost 4 bases; unmatched junction nucleotides: 8. The germline V gene has CDR1 SGHAT and CDR2 FQNNGV. This CDR3 spans 16 amino acids. The CDR3 here is CASSQGLAGVSYEQYF. DNA for the CDR3: TGTGCCAGCAGCCAAGGACTAGCGGGAGTTTCTTACGAGCAGTACTTC.

The V and J genes are TRBV5-4 and TRBJ2-1; the D is unclear. The CDR3 has 12 residues. The germline V gene has CDR1 SGHNT and CDR2 YYREEE (reference sequence). Trimming cost V 0 bases and J 9 bases, with 7 bases left between them. The CDR3 nucleotides are TGTGCCAGCAGCTTGGTCGGTTTTGAGCAGTTCTTC. Translation: CASSLVGFEQFF.

The gene calls are TRBV5-6 and TRBJ1-2, with D perhaps matching TRBD1 (6 bases). The germline V and J ends were trimmed by 3 bases and 2 bases, with 14 bases remaining between them. The CDR3 has 15 residues. The V gene's germline CDR1 is SGHDT and CDR2 YYEEEE. CDR3 sequence reads: CASSSRGHGNYGYTF. Here the CDR3 DNA reads TGTGCCAGCAGCTCCCGGGGACACGGGAACTATGGCTACACCTTC.

This sequence joins TRBV19 and TRBJ1-5, with 9 positions matching TRBD1. The CDR3 sequence is 15 residues long. V shed 6 bases and J 5 bases; nucleotides not matched to a gene: 8. Germline V gene lookup returns CDR1 LNHDA and CDR2 SQIVND (reference sequence). CDR3: CASSKTGTGYQPQHF. The CDR3 nucleotides read TGTGCCAGTAGCAAGACCGGGACAGGGTATCAGCCCCAGCATTTT. The full variable domain, with the rest looked up from reference TRBV19 and TRBJ1-5, is DGGITQSPKYLFRKEGQNVTLSCEQNLNHDAMYWYRQDPGQGLRLIYYSQIVNDFQKGDIAEGYSVSREKKESFPLTVTSAQKNPTAFYLCASSKTGTGYQPQHFGDGTRLSIL.

The CDR3 DNA reads as TGTGCCAGCAGCAAACTCGGGCGAGCGGGTAGCTCCTACGAGCAGTACTTC. Its translation is CASSKLGRAGSSYEQYF. The gene calls are TRBV13 and TRBJ2-7; D is perhaps TRBD2 (6 bases). This CDR3 has 17 amino acids. The V end was cut by 5 bases, the J end by 0 bases, with 20 bases between. Germline CDR1 PRHDT, CDR2 FYEKMQ (reference sequence).

The rearrangement joins TRBV19 to TRBJ2-7, with D possibly matching TRBD1 (5 bases). Germline values: CDR1 LNHDA, CDR2 SQIVND (reference sequence). Trimming cost V 3 bases and J 4 bases, with 16 bases left between them. The CDR3 loop spans 15 amino acids. The chain's CDR3 is CASSIKGRGPYEQYF. The CDR3 DNA reads TGTGCCAGTAGTATTAAGGGGCGAGGCCCTTACGAGCAGTACTTC.

This clone occurred once. The chain links TRBV5-4 to TRBJ2-1, with TRBD2 matching 9 bases. In germline, CDR1 is SGHNT, CDR2 YYREEE (reference sequence). V shed 3 bases, J shed 7 bases, and the junction held 11 bases outside the gene matches. The CDR3 contains 16 residues. CDR3 in amino acids: CASSSPKSGRRNEQFF. The CDR3, as DNA: TGTGCCAGCAGCTCCCCGAAAAGCGGGAGGAGGAATGAGCAGTTCTTC.

The chain recombines TRBV11-2 with TRBJ2-1; unclear D gene. Germline V CDR1 and CDR2: SGHAT, FQNNGV. Trimming took 0 bases from V and 6 from J, leaving 3 bases between them. This CDR3 has 12 residues. CDR3 sequence: CASSLDFNEQFF. CDR3 DNA: TGTGCCAGCAGCTTAGACTTCAATGAGCAGTTCTTC.